A selection of T cell receptor beta chains follows, all from one sample in a study of blood T cells in healthy people across ages. TCRdb used MiXCR to reprocess the 5' RACE reads, holding one entry per CDR3 protein. The table shows about 1,400,000 distinct CDR3 sequences, with roughly 60% occurring only once. The sample comprised blood. These receptors all stem from a man aged 18-30 years in good health. Each CDR3 is given with its conserved first and last residue. A D gene is named only where the DNA matches it firmly.

V gene | D gene | CDR3 protein
TRBV2 | . | CASSVTYEQYF
TRBV4-2 | . | CASSQVGDGGTWEQFF
TRBV29-1 | TRBD1 | CGVAGTGKIGELFF
TRBV11-2 | TRBD2 | CASSLMAGGPDEQFF
TRBV20-1 | TRBD1 | CSASIQDRGYGYTF
TRBV3-1 | . | CASSPGGGGSPLHF
TRBV4-3 | . | CASSQDWQGYYEQYF
TRBV27 | . | CASSLGGPLHF
TRBV7-2 | . | CASSLLSGAGGAFF
TRBV27 | . | CASTLSPGVTRGYTF
TRBV4-3 | TRBD1 | CASSQERADRGYQETQYF
TRBV4-3 | . | CASSQEYVGSTDTQYF
TRBV7-2 | . | CASSLSGTSTDTQYF
TRBV20-1 | . | CSASEFGSSRTDTQYF
TRBV20-1 | TRBD2 | CSARQLGTRRETQYF
TRBV28 | . | CASSSPSTPGSLYEQYF